This TCR beta chain stems from a study of cytomegalovirus exposure and HLA in healthy donors. This clone was counted only a few times. What it binds is unknown. The primer mix had 60 Vbeta and 13 Jbeta primers. The method was immunoSEQ multiplex PCR; TCRdb's version includes in-frame clones alone and lacks a portion of them. The sample contains 100,000 to 150,000 clones, roughly 10% of which appear only once. Germline assignment: CDR1 SGHRS and CDR2 YFSETQ. The CDR3 sequence is 13 residues long. Trimming removed 0 bases from V and 7 bases from J, with 10 bases in between. Notes on the study in general: The authors confirmed in vitro that a few CMV-associated chains were specific for CMV antigens. Reportedly, a later analysis found an Asian-associated ancestry cluster had fewer N-insertions than the approximately 700-donor mean.

Sample: PBMCs. The chain carries TRBV5-1 and TRBJ1-2; D remains unclear. The TCR originated in a woman aged 18-35 years in good health and CMV-seropositive. The CDR3 is CASSLAGYSGYTF. CDR3 nucleotides: TGCGCCAGCAGCTTGGCCGGTTACAGTGGCTACACCTTC.